The TCR beta chain described here comes from a study of T cells after posttransplantation cyclophosphamide. TCRdb's table, derived via immunoSEQ multiplex PCR, lists solely in-frame clones and lacks some. Of tens of thousands of clones listed, 90% to 95% are singletons. This related bone marrow graft donor gave peripheral blood on the day of marrow donation. Study findings and constraints: Tissue-infiltrating T cells from skin or gut overlapped little with blood T cells. Later post-transplant blood repertoires were often dominated by donor CD8+ memory clones. TRB clonality was highly associated with recipient CMV seropositivity and reactivation.

This CDR3 is built from 13 residues. Germline V gives CDR1 SNHLY, CDR2 FYNNEI. The ends were cut back, 4 bases at V and 5 bases at J, with 9 bases in the middle. This clone has a single count. Its antigen is not identified. The sequence was obtained from a woman aged 30 to 39 in good health and a related stem cell transplant donor. This chain joins TRBV2 and TRBJ1-5; D unclear. Specimen: PBMCs. The CDR3 coding sequence is TGTGCCAGCAGTGTAGATGGGCATCAGCCCCAGCATTTT. Translated: CASSVDGHQPQHF.